The following is a T cell receptor beta chain sequence with its context. The data were obtained in a study of T cells expressing NK-cell markers. Germline V gene data show CDR1 as LGHDT and CDR2 as YNNKEL (reference sequence). The CDR3 is 18 amino acids. TCRdb reprocessed the 5' RACE reads and reports one entry per CDR3 protein, with no DNA. The specimen's table records about 550,000 distinct CDR3 sequences. The chain joins TRBV3-1 to TRBJ2-6; with no DNA, the TCRdb D assignment of TRBD2 cannot be verified. Sequenced: blood T cells: a sorted CD56 or NKG2C T cell subset, CD4+ or CD8+ T cells, or bulk PBMC T cells (not recorded which). This TCR derives from a man between 18 and 29 years old in good health. The CDR3 region is CASSQEGLAGVGANVLTF.